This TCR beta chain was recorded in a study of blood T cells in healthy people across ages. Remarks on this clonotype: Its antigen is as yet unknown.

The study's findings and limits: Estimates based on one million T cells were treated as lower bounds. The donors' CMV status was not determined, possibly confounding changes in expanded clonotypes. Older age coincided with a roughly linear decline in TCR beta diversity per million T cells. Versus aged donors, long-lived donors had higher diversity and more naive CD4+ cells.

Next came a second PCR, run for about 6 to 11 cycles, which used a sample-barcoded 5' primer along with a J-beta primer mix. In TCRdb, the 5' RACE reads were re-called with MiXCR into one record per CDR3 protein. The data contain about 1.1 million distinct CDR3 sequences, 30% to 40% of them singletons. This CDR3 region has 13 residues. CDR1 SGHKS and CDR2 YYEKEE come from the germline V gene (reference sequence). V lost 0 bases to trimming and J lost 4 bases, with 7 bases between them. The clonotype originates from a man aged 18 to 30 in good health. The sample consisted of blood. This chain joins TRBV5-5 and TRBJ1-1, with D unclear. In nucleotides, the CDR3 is TGTGCCAGCAGCTTGGACGTTTTCACTGAAGCTTTCTTT. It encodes CASSLDVFTEAFF.